This T cell receptor (beta chain) was found in a study of blood T cell repertoires in COVID-19. Data came from immunoSEQ multiplex PCR; TCRdb stores just in-frame clones and leaves some out. The sample consists of a few hundred thousand clones, approximately 91% of them appearing once. The sequence came from a person aged 18 to 30 with COVID-19, enrolled during active disease. Sequences were obtained from peripheral blood.

CDR3 nucleotide sequence: TGTGCCAGCAGTGACAGATATAATTCACCCCTCCACTTT. It yields the protein CASSDRYNSPLHF. The chain is built from TRBV2 and TRBJ1-6; D unresolved. The V end lost 3 bases, the J end lost 4 bases, and 4 bases lay between the germline ends. The germline V gene encodes CDR1 SNHLY and CDR2 FYNNEI. This CDR3 is 13 amino acids long.